Presented here are 24 T cell receptor beta chains from one specimen sequenced in a study of immune cell composition in non-small cell lung cancer (dated by TCRdb to about 2017). Non-adjacent lung tissue from the same patient, taken as far from the tumour as possible and at least 3 cm away, was used for the normal lung samples. The protocol used for the library was the immunoSEQ multiplex PCR assay. Held by TCRdb, this immuneACCESS table contains in-frame sequences only and omits some clones. Under half of the omission traces to an unresolved V gene where checked; the cause of the rest is unknown. The sample records around 1,900 clones, around 81% of which are singletons. Over 20% of the sample belongs to the ten largest clones. Sequenced material: non-adjacent lung tissue. Every receptor here comes from a human donor with non-small cell lung cancer.

The chain links TRBV4-2 to TRBJ1-2; weak D call: TRBD1 (5 bases). The length of the CDR3 is 14 residues. Looked up from germline, CDR1 is LGHNA and CDR2 is YNFKEQ. Trimming removed 1 base at V and 5 bases at J, with 11 bases between. CDR3 amino acids: CASSQGSRDYGYTF. For the CDR3, the DNA is TGTGCCAGCAGCCAAGGTTCCAGGGATTATGGCTACACCTTC.

CDR3 sequence: CASSLMIDSPLHF. CDR3 DNA sequence: TGCGCCAGCAGCTTGATGATAGATTCACCCCTCCACTTT. The chain carries TRBV5-1 and TRBJ1-6, with unresolved D. The length of the CDR3 is 13 residues. Germline CDR1 SGHRS, CDR2 YFSETQ. Trimming removed 1 base from V and 8 bases from J, with 7 bases in between.

This rearrangement joins TRBV4-3 to TRBJ2-7; maybe TRBD1 (5 bases). Germline CDR1 and CDR2: LGHNA and YSLEER. CDR3 length equals 17 residues. Deletions cut 0 bases from V and 5 bases from J, with 20 bases between. The CDR3 coding sequence is TGCGCCAGCAGCCAAGATCTGAGTTGGAAGGGGATCGACGAGCAGTACTTC. It translates to CASSQDLSWKGIDEQYF.

This rearrangement joins TRBV28 to TRBJ2-1; 10 bases match TRBD2. Per the germline V gene, CDR1 is MDHEN and CDR2 is SYDVKM. V shed 5 bases and J 1 base; nucleotides not matched to a gene: 5. CDR3 length: 16 residues. CDR3 DNA sequence: TGTGCCAGCAGTCCTAGCGGGAGTGGATCCTACAATGAGCAGTTCTTC. Translated: CASSPSGSGSYNEQFF. Supplemented by reference TRBV28 and TRBJ2-1, the full variable domain reads DVKVTQSSRYLVKRTGEKVFLECVQDMDHENMFWYRQDPGLGLRLIYFSYDVKMKEKGDIPEGYSVSREKKERFSLILESASTNQTSMYLCASSPSGSGSYNEQFFGPGTRLTVL.

The DNA of the CDR3 is TGCAGCGTGTATTTCGGGACAGGGCAAAATGAGCAGTTCTTC. Translated, it gives CSVYFGTGQNEQFF. The J gene is TRBJ2-1, the V gene TRBV29-1; 9 bases line up with TRBD1. This CDR3 contains 14 residues. The germline V gene encodes CDR1 SQVTM and CDR2 ANQGSEA. J gave up 7 bases and V 6 bases, and 10 bases lay outside the gene matches.

The chain uses TRBV14 and TRBJ2-3, with 7 bases fitting TRBD2. CDR3 length equals 16 residues. Germline V gives CDR1 SGHDN, CDR2 FVKESK. V dropped 3 bases and J dropped 4; count of bases not matched to a gene: 10. The CDR3 bases are TGTGCCAGCAGCCAGGCACTAGCGTGGTCGTCAGATACGCAGTATTTT. It yields the protein CASSQALAWSSDTQYF.

The V gene is TRBV4-1, the J gene TRBJ1-4, with 9 bases matching TRBD1. Germline CDR1 reads MGHRA; CDR2 reads YSYEKL. The CDR3 sequence is 18 residues long. The V segment lost 5 bases and the J segment 0 bases; nucleotides outside the gene matches: 10. This CDR3 reads CASSSIRDRAPTNEKLFF. The CDR3 DNA sequence: TGCGCCAGCAGCTCCATACGGGACAGGGCTCCAACTAATGAAAAACTGTTTTTT.

The chain employs TRBV6-5 and TRBJ2-3; D not certain. The CDR3 is 15 residues long. V dropped 6 bases and J dropped 0 bases, with 13 bases sitting between them. CDR1 is MNHEY and CDR2 is SVGAGI in the germline V gene. The CDR3: CASSRLAGSTDTQYF. CDR3 sequence (DNA): TGTGCCAGCAGCCGACTTGCTGGGAGCACAGATACGCAGTATTTT.

In nucleotides, the CDR3 is TGTGCCAGCAGTTTTCCGGGGACTAGCGGGAGGACAGATACGCAGTATTTT. As protein: CASSFPGTSGRTDTQYF. This chain links TRBV28 with TRBJ2-3; 15 bases align to TRBD2. The CDR3 has 17 residues. Germline V lookup: CDR1 MDHEN, CDR2 SYDVKM. V trimming: 3 bases; J trimming: 3 bases; junction bases outside the gene matches: 4.

The V call is TRBV18, the J call TRBJ2-1, with a weak D call TRBD2 (6 bases). The length of the CDR3 is 15 residues. CDR1 KGHSH and CDR2 LQKENI come from the germline V gene. Trimming removed 8 bases at V and 5 bases at J, with 19 bases between. The CDR3 region has the DNA TGTGCCAGCGCCCCGCTCGCGGGATCCAACAATGAGCAGTTCTTC. Translated: CASAPLAGSNNEQFF.

This clone was counted a few times. The J gene is TRBJ2-5, the V gene TRBV29-1; D may be TRBD2 (5 bases). Trimming shortened V by 2 bases and J by 5 bases, and 9 bases separated the two germline ends. The CDR3 totals 12 residues. Germline V gene sequence: CDR1 SQVTM, CDR2 ANQGSEA. CDR3 sequence reads: CSVESRGETQYF. In nucleotides, the CDR3 is TGCAGCGTTGAATCCCGAGGGGAGACCCAGTACTTC.

Worth noting for this clone: A read error may produce the germline difference seen at one junction end. The V call is TRBV29-1, the J call TRBJ2-3, with D perhaps TRBD2 (5 bases). There are 13 residues in the CDR3. Germline V CDR1 and CDR2: SQVTM, ANQGSEA. The CDR3 DNA sequence: TGCAGCTTTGATGGCGGGAGCACAGATACGCAGTATTTT. This codes for CSFDGGSTDTQYF.

V usage is TRBV7-9 and J usage is TRBJ2-2, with D perhaps matching TRBD1 (6 bases). The CDR3 loop spans 17 amino acids. Germline assignment: CDR1 SEHNR and CDR2 FQNEAQ (reference sequence). Trimming took 5 bases from V and 3 from J, leaving 19 bases between them. CDR3 protein: CASSPKGTGRDTGELFF. Here the CDR3 DNA reads TGTGCCAGCAGCCCTAAGGGCACAGGGCGGGACACCGGGGAGCTGTTTTTT.

The chain's CDR3 is CASSLTGPRANEKLFF. DNA of the CDR3: TGTGCCAGCAGCTTAACGGGGCCCCGGGCTAATGAAAAACTGTTTTTT. The V and J genes are TRBV7-3 and TRBJ1-4, with D maybe TRBD1 (5 bases). Germline CDR1 is SGHTA and CDR2 is FQGTGA. The V end was cut by 0 bases, the J end by 3 bases, with 11 bases between. This CDR3 has 16 residues.

This chain uses TRBV7-3 with TRBJ2-5; 8 bases agree with TRBD2. From germline, CDR1 is SGHTA and CDR2 FQGTGA. The CDR3 has 14 residues. J was trimmed by 4 bases and V by 5 bases; bases with no gene match: 6. Here the CDR3 reads CASSRSGSSETQYF. The CDR3 DNA reads TGTGCCAGCAGCAGAAGCGGGAGTTCAGAGACCCAGTACTTC.

The V and J genes are TRBV7-8 and TRBJ2-2, with 10 bases matching TRBD2. After removal of 5 bases from V and 6 bases from J, the junction contained 12 bases not matched to a gene. The CDR3 is 17 residues long. Germline CDR1 is SGHVS and CDR2 is FQNEAQ. CDR3 loop: CASSPHQASGSSGELFF. The CDR3 coding sequence is TGTGCCAGCAGCCCCCACCAGGCTAGCGGGAGTTCCGGGGAGCTGTTTTTT.

The rearrangement joins TRBV7-2 to TRBJ1-5; 8 nucleotides align to TRBD1. The CDR3 consists of 15 residues. V lost 2 bases, J lost 5 bases, and 5 bases stayed unmatched. Germline V gene sequence: CDR1 SGHTA, CDR2 FQGNSA. The DNA of the CDR3 is TGTGCCAGCAGCTTAAACGGACAGGGCTATCAGCCCCAGCATTTT. It encodes CASSLNGQGYQPQHF.

As DNA, the CDR3 is TGTGCCACCAGCTCCTCGGGACAGCACCAAGAGACCCAGTACTTC. The encoded protein is CATSSSGQHQETQYF. This chain connects TRBV15 to TRBJ2-5; 7 bases map to TRBD1. The germline CDR1 and CDR2 sequences are LNHNV and YYDKDF (reference sequence). The CDR3 is 15 residues long. V trimming: 5 bases; J trimming: 0 bases; junction bases outside the gene matches: 6.

This clone was counted between two and nine times. The CDR3 DNA reads as TGTGCCACCAGCTACCCGGACAGGTCGTCCTACAATGAGCAGTTCTTC. Amino acid sequence: CATSYPDRSSYNEQFF. The chain links TRBV15 to TRBJ2-1; 7 bases are a match to TRBD1. Germline trimming cut 5 bases from V and 1 base from J; bases unmatched to any gene: 8. Per the germline V gene, CDR1 is LNHNV and CDR2 is YYDKDF (reference sequence). There are 16 residues in the CDR3.

V and J are TRBV6-4 and TRBJ2-1; TRBD2 matches at 7 bases. V lost 4 bases, J lost 9 bases, and 6 bases stayed unmatched. From germline, CDR1 is MRHNA and CDR2 SNTAGT. CDR3 length equals 13 residues. CDR3 in amino acids: CASSAGGESEQFF. The DNA for the CDR3 is TGTGCCAGCAGTGCGGGAGGTGAATCTGAGCAGTTCTTC.

The chain links TRBV6-5 to TRBJ2-1; a possible D gene is TRBD2 (5 bases). This CDR3 contains 11 residues. Deletions cut 5 bases from V and 13 bases from J, with 12 bases between. Germline loops: CDR1 MNHEY, CDR2 SVGAGI. For the CDR3, the DNA is TGTGCCAGCAGTCCGGGATTGGTTCAGTTCTTC. Translating it yields CASSPGLVQFF.

CDR3 nucleotide sequence: TGTGCCAGCGGCGGTCAGGGACAGGGGGCAGATACGCAGTATTTT. This codes for CASGGQGQGADTQYF. J is TRBJ2-3 and V is TRBV2, with TRBD1 identical over 11 bases. Germline V gene lookup returns CDR1 SNHLY and CDR2 FYNNEI. V shed 8 bases, J shed 4 bases, and the junction held 8 bases outside the gene matches. The length of the CDR3 is 15 residues.

The chain employs TRBV30 and TRBJ2-1; no clear D. The CDR3 is 15 residues long. Trimming left V 0 bases short and J 1 base short, with 10 bases between. Looked up from germline, CDR1 is GTSNPN and CDR2 is SVGIG (reference sequence). The CDR3 DNA sequence: TGTGCCTGGAGTGTAAGAGCGCCTTCCTACAATGAGCAGTTCTTC. It yields the protein CAWSVRAPSYNEQFF.

The chain is built from TRBV18 and TRBJ1-4, with TRBD1 matching 10 bases. This CDR3 has 14 amino acids. CDR1 is KGHSH, CDR2 LQKENI, per germline. V lost 1 base to trimming and J lost 8 bases; unmatched junction nucleotides: 1. The CDR3 DNA reads as TGTGCCAGCTCACCACGGGACAGGGGAGAAAAACTGTTTTTT. This translates into CASSPRDRGEKLFF.